This T cell receptor beta chain was identified in a study of long-term antiretroviral therapy in people with HIV. With respect to this clone: The antigen remains undetermined.

Researchers report immunoSEQ v3.0 was run at survey level. The target of sequencing was about 35,000-50,000 T-cell genomes per sample. The method was immunoSEQ multiplex PCR; TCRdb's version includes in-frame clones alone and lacks a portion of them. This sample carries approximately 18,000 clones, around 80% of them seen once, and the ten largest clones take 4% to 5.5%. Study findings and constraints: Dominance of pre-ART expanded clones persisted, fluctuating and often declining after ART. Therapy changes, viral resistance and ART adherence were not documented in the available data.

Deletions cut 4 bases from V and 1 base from J, with 11 bases between. The CDR3 sequence is 14 residues long. Germline V gene sequence: CDR1 SGDLS, CDR2 YYNGEE. Every participant with HIV received treatment in the United States. The TCR originated in a man younger than 35 with HIV. Sequences were derived from unsorted PBMCs, sampled 0.1 years before starting antiretroviral therapy. The chain couples TRBV9 to TRBJ2-5, with D perhaps being TRBD1 or TRBD2 (5 bases each). This CDR3 reads CASSPGTGQETQYF. The CDR3 DNA follows: TGTGCCAGCAGCCCCGGGACGGGCCAAGAGACCCAGTACTTC. The variable domain in full, with the rest retrieved from reference TRBV9 and TRBJ2-5, is DSGVTQTPKHLITATGQRVTLRCSPRSGDLSVYWYQQSLDQGLQFLIQYYNGEERAKGNILERFSAQQFPDLHSELNLSSLELGDSALYFCASSPGTGQETQYFGPGTRLLVL.